This T cell receptor (beta chain) was obtained from a study of CD8 T cells in Susac syndrome. The study, taken as a whole, reports: By the study's own acknowledgment, its TCR sequencing and HLA analysis included relatively few individuals.

The germline gives CDR1 SEHNR, CDR2 FQNEAQ (reference sequence). The V and J ends lost 5 bases and 1 base respectively, with 14 bases between them. CDR3 length: 15 amino acids. RNA totalling about 0.45 to 1 ug underwent reverse transcription with random hexamers. TCRdb recomputed calls from the immunoSEQ multiplex PCR reads with MiXCR, one row per CDR3 protein. The sample yields a few hundred thousand distinct CDR3 sequences, approximately 90% seen once. In regard to this clonotype: The antigen is undetermined.

The chain links TRBV7-9 to TRBJ1-2; D gene ambiguous. The sample consisted of CD8+ T cells from PBMCs. The receptor was isolated from a human donor with multiple sclerosis. The CDR3 DNA follows: TGTGCCAGCAGCAGGGATCCGTTTTATAACTATGGCTACACCTTC. This codes for CASSRDPFYNYGYTF.